Following are 28 T cell receptor beta chains from one sample sequenced in a study of T cell responses to AZD1222 COVID-19 vaccine. Measured with immunoSEQ multiplex PCR; TCRdb has only the in-frame clones, and not every one. The sample shows about 140,000 clones, roughly 87% of them seen only once. Sequencing used peripheral blood, obtained 28 days after the second AZD1222 dose. The receptors here all came from an adult who received the AZD1222 COVID-19 vaccine.

The rearrangement links TRBV5-1 to TRBJ1-2; 8 nucleotides agree with TRBD1. Trimming at V came to 2 bases and at J to 6 bases, leaving 9 bases not matched to a gene. Germline assignment: CDR1 SGHRS and CDR2 YFSETQ. There are 15 residues in the CDR3. The CDR3 nucleotides read TGCGCCAGCAGCTTAACAGGGGGTCGCGGTGATGGCTACACCTTC. Its protein is CASSLTGGRGDGYTF.

The rearrangement uses TRBV14 and TRBJ1-1; no clear D gene. Deletions cut 1 base from V and 0 bases from J, with 3 bases between. The CDR3 sequence is 13 residues long. Germline assignment: CDR1 SGHDN and CDR2 FVKESK. The CDR3 region has the DNA TGTGCCAGCAGCCAAGTTATGAACACTGAAGCTTTCTTT. This sequence encodes CASSQVMNTEAFF.

This sequence joins TRBV5-1 and TRBJ2-7; 8 positions agree with TRBD1. The CDR3 covers 15 residues. The germline V gene encodes CDR1 SGHRS and CDR2 YFSETQ. J was trimmed by 0 bases and V by 0 bases; bases with no gene match: 2. The CDR3 sequence: CASSLGTGLSYEQYF. CDR3 nucleotides: TGCGCCAGCAGCTTGGGGACAGGGCTCTCCTACGAGCAGTACTTC.

The rearrangement uses TRBV3-1 (or the pseudogene TRBV3-2) and TRBJ2-1, with D perhaps matching TRBD2 (6 bases). The germline V gene encodes CDR1 LGHDT and CDR2 YNNKEL (reference sequence). The CDR3 consists of 12 residues. Trimming took off 4 bases at V and 8 bases at J, with 9 bases between the two ends. The CDR3 DNA sequence: TGTGCCAGCAGCCCCAGGAGGGATGAGCAGTTCTTC. Translated, it gives CASSPRRDEQFF.

The V and J genes are TRBV29-1 and TRBJ1-1; a possible D gene is TRBD1 (6 bases). Germline V gene lookup returns CDR1 SQVTM and CDR2 ANQGSEA. The CDR3 extends over 13 amino acids. Trimming shortened V by 4 bases and J by 5 bases, and 14 bases separated the two germline ends. CDR3 nucleotides: TGCAGCGTTGTCGATGGGGGCAGGACTGAAGCTTTCTTT. It yields the protein CSVVDGGRTEAFF.

The chain carries TRBV7-2 and TRBJ2-7; D is ambiguous. The V end was cut by 5 bases, the J end by 2 bases, with 13 bases between. There are 14 residues in the CDR3. Germline assignment: CDR1 SGHTA and CDR2 FQGNSA. CDR3 residues: CASSPRALAYEQYF. The CDR3 nucleotides read TGTGCCAGCAGCCCAAGAGCTCTAGCCTACGAGCAGTACTTC.

J is TRBJ2-7 and V is TRBV5-6; D is uncertain. Looked up from germline, CDR1 is SGHDT and CDR2 is YYEEEE. V was trimmed by 4 bases and J by 3 bases, leaving 5 bases between them. The CDR3 consists of 11 residues. This CDR3 reads CASSASYEQYF. The CDR3 nucleotides are TGTGCCAGCAGCGCGAGCTACGAGCAGTACTTC.

The rearrangement links TRBV29-1 to TRBJ2-3; no reliable D call. V lost 2 bases and J 0 bases, leaving 6 bases between the germline ends. The CDR3 consists of 13 residues. Germline values: CDR1 SQVTM, CDR2 ANQGSEA. The CDR3, as DNA: TGCAGCGTTGAAATATACAGCACAGATACGCAGTATTTT. Encoded protein: CSVEIYSTDTQYF.

The chain carries TRBV5-1 and TRBJ2-1, with 9 bases aligning to TRBD1. CDR1 is SGHRS and CDR2 is YFSETQ in the germline V gene. The CDR3 totals 14 residues. V shed 6 bases, J shed 2 bases, and the junction held 3 bases outside the gene matches. Here the CDR3 reads CASKTGGPYNEQFF. The CDR3 nucleotides are TGCGCCAGCAAGACAGGGGGTCCCTACAATGAGCAGTTCTTC.

This sequence joins TRBV28 and TRBJ1-6, with TRBD1 matching over 9 bases. There are 14 residues in the CDR3. The V gene end was trimmed by 6 bases and the J gene end by 10 bases; junction bases not matched to a gene: 7. Germline CDR1 and CDR2: MDHEN and SYDVKM. CDR3 in DNA: TGTGCCAGCAGGACTTGGACAGGGGACTCACCCCTCCACTTT. Encoded protein: CASRTWTGDSPLHF.

V gene TRBV6-5 combines with J gene TRBJ1-6, with unresolved D. This CDR3 spans 16 amino acids. Trimming pared 2 bases from V and 0 bases from J, leaving 8 bases between. Germline CDR1 MNHEY, CDR2 SVGAGI. The chain's CDR3 is CASSYQRSSYNSPLHF. The CDR3 DNA is TGTGCCAGCAGTTACCAGAGGAGCTCCTATAATTCACCCCTCCACTTT.

The chain is built from TRBV28 and TRBJ2-7; 7 bases fit TRBD1. V lost 5 bases, J lost 3 bases, and 13 bases stayed unmatched. Germline V gene sequence: CDR1 MDHEN, CDR2 SYDVKM. The CDR3 runs 16 residues. The CDR3 DNA sequence: TGTGCCAGCAGTCCCGGGACAGCCGGTGAGTTCTACGAGCAGTACTTC. Protein product: CASSPGTAGEFYEQYF.

The chain carries TRBV2 and TRBJ2-5; D is possibly TRBD1 or TRBD2 (6 bases each). CDR1 SNHLY and CDR2 FYNNEI come from the germline V gene. The V end was cut by 3 bases, the J end by 5 bases, with 16 bases between. The CDR3 spans 15 residues. The CDR3 sequence: CASSDARGRGETQYF. The CDR3 DNA is TGTGCCAGCAGTGACGCTCGGGGGCGAGGGGAGACCCAGTACTTC.

The genes are TRBV28 and TRBJ1-5; D possibly corresponds to TRBD1 (6 bases). The CDR3 extends over 17 amino acids. Germline V gene sequence: CDR1 MDHEN, CDR2 SYDVKM. V shed 2 bases and J shed 2 bases, with 16 bases lying between them. This CDR3 reads CASSLPDAKGGNQPQHF. The CDR3 region has the DNA TGTGCCAGCAGTTTACCGGACGCCAAGGGGGGCAATCAGCCCCAGCATTTT.

The CDR3 is CASWGYEQYF. In DNA form, the CDR3 reads TGTGCCAGCTGGGGGTACGAGCAGTACTTC. The J gene is TRBJ2-7, the V gene TRBV28, with D perhaps being TRBD1 or TRBD2 (5 bases each). There are 10 residues in the CDR3. In germline, CDR1 is MDHEN, CDR2 SYDVKM. Trimming cost V 8 bases and J 4 bases, with 6 bases left between them.

This rearrangement joins TRBV15 to TRBJ1-5; tentatively, D is TRBD1 (6 bases). The CDR3 spans 16 residues. The germline V gene has CDR1 LNHNV and CDR2 YYDKDF (reference sequence). Trimming stripped 0 bases from V and 2 bases from J, with 11 bases between. CDR3 DNA: TGTGCCACCAGCAGAGATTTAAGGGGGGGCAATCAGCCCCAGCATTTT. Protein sequence: CATSRDLRGGNQPQHF.

The chain employs TRBV30 and TRBJ1-2, with unresolved D. This CDR3 is built from 14 residues. Germline V gene sequence: CDR1 GTSNPN, CDR2 SVGIG (reference sequence). V lost 4 bases and J 2 bases, leaving 14 bases between the germline ends. The CDR3 here is CAWTSVPENYGYTF. The DNA for the CDR3 is TGTGCCTGGACCTCCGTGCCGGAGAACTATGGCTACACCTTC.

The chain is built from TRBV3-1 (or the pseudogene TRBV3-2) and TRBJ2-2, with D possibly matching TRBD1 (8 bases). Trimming took off 7 bases at V and 5 bases at J, with 14 bases between the two ends. Germline V CDR1 and CDR2: LGHDT, YNNKEL (reference sequence). The CDR3 length is 14 residues. The CDR3 DNA follows: TGTGCCAGCAAACAGGGGGAGGGGACCGGGGAGCTGTTTTTT. Translating it yields CASKQGEGTGELFF.

This rearrangement joins TRBV7-9 to TRBJ2-3, with TRBD1 matching over 8 bases. Germline V gene sequence: CDR1 SEHNR, CDR2 FQNEAQ (reference sequence). This CDR3 is 15 amino acids long. V shed 5 bases and J 6 bases; nucleotides not matched to a gene: 10. CDR3 sequence (DNA): TGTGCCAGCAGCCCTTTTACAGGGGGATCGGATACGCAGTATTTT. Protein product: CASSPFTGGSDTQYF.

The chain is built from TRBV7-2 and TRBJ1-2, with D perhaps TRBD1 (5 bases). Between the trimmed V and J ends, which lost 5 bases and 5 bases, there was a span of 15 bases. This CDR3 spans 14 amino acids. Germline CDR1 and CDR2: SGHTA and FQGNSA. CDR3 sequence: CASSLTAGRYGYTF. Here the CDR3 DNA reads TGTGCCAGCAGCCTAACGGCAGGGCGGTATGGCTACACCTTC. The full variable domain, its missing parts supplied by reference TRBV7-2 and TRBJ1-2, is GAGVSQSPSNKVTEKGKDVELRCDPISGHTALYWYRQSLGQGLEFLIYFQGNSAPDKSGLPSDRFSAERTGGSVSTLTIQRTQQEDSAVYLCASSLTAGRYGYTFGSGTRLTVV.

The chain couples TRBV6-5 to TRBJ2-7, with D possibly matching TRBD2 (6 bases). CDR3 length: 14 amino acids. Germline assignment: CDR1 MNHEY and CDR2 SVGAGI. The V end was cut by 6 bases, the J end by 3 bases, with 15 bases between. The CDR3 sequence is CASRAGGVLYEQYF. The CDR3 coding sequence is TGTGCCAGCAGGGCCGGAGGGGTCCTCTACGAGCAGTACTTC.

The V call is TRBV28, the J call TRBJ1-5; D uncertain. V lost 5 bases and J lost 0, with 11 bases in between. CDR1 MDHEN and CDR2 SYDVKM come from the germline V gene. The length of the CDR3 is 15 residues. DNA of the CDR3: TGTGCCAGCAGTCCCCTCGGGGTTAGCAATCAGCCCCAGCATTTT. This translates into CASSPLGVSNQPQHF.

This chain joins TRBV19 and TRBJ2-3, with D possibly matching TRBD2 (6 bases). V lost 6 bases and J lost 4, with 20 bases in between. Germline CDR1 and CDR2: LNHDA and SQIVND (reference sequence). This CDR3 has 16 amino acids. CDR3 sequence (DNA): TGTGCCAGTAGCCACGCGGGGAATGGTATGGCAGATACGCAGTATTTT. Amino acids: CASSHAGNGMADTQYF.

V and J are TRBV28 and TRBJ1-6; 7 nucleotides align to TRBD1. J gave up 8 bases and V 5 bases, and 9 bases lay outside the gene matches. Germline-derived CDR1 and CDR2 are MDHEN and SYDVKM. The CDR3 runs to 15 residues. The CDR3 sequence is CASSTKQGLDSPLHF. The CDR3 nucleotides are TGTGCCAGCAGTACCAAACAGGGGCTGGATTCACCCCTCCACTTT.

V and J are TRBV7-2 and TRBJ1-2; D remains unclear. This CDR3 is 17 amino acids long. Germline V CDR1 and CDR2: SGHTA, FQGNSA. Trimming stripped 5 bases from V and 0 bases from J, with 19 bases between. Here the CDR3 reads CASSATARAVTNYGYTF. CDR3 DNA: TGTGCCAGCAGCGCAACCGCGAGAGCAGTGACTAACTATGGCTACACCTTC.

The genes are TRBV28 and TRBJ2-2; TRBD2 might be the D (7 bases). The CDR3 is 16 amino acids. From germline, CDR1 is MDHEN and CDR2 SYDVKM. V shed 6 bases and J shed 4 bases, with 18 bases lying between them. The DNA for the CDR3 is TGTGCCAGCAGAGGGGGGTTTAGCGGGTCCACCGGGGAGCTGTTTTTT. Translating gives CASRGGFSGSTGELFF. The entire variable domain, with the rest obtained from reference TRBV28 and TRBJ2-2, is as follows: DVKVTQSSRYLVKRTGEKVFLECVQDMDHENMFWYRQDPGLGLRLIYFSYDVKMKEKGDIPEGYSVSREKKERFSLILESASTNQTSMYLCASRGGFSGSTGELFFGEGSRLTVL.

This clone occurred once. The V call is TRBV28, the J call TRBJ1-4; 7 bases align to TRBD1. The CDR3 is 15 residues long. Germline V CDR1 and CDR2: MDHEN, SYDVKM. J gave up 5 bases and V 2 bases, and 5 bases lay outside the gene matches. Here the CDR3 reads CASSLQTGSNEKLFF. CDR3 nucleotides: TGTGCCAGCAGTTTACAGACAGGGAGCAATGAAAAACTGTTTTTT.

The V and J genes are TRBV5-1 and TRBJ1-2; D gene uncertain. Germline CDR1 reads SGHRS; CDR2 reads YFSETQ. Trimming removed 2 bases at V and 1 base at J, with 9 bases between. The CDR3 is 14 amino acids. The CDR3 DNA sequence: TGCGCCAGCAGCTTTGGGGAGGTTAACTATGGCTACACCTTC. Its translation is CASSFGEVNYGYTF.